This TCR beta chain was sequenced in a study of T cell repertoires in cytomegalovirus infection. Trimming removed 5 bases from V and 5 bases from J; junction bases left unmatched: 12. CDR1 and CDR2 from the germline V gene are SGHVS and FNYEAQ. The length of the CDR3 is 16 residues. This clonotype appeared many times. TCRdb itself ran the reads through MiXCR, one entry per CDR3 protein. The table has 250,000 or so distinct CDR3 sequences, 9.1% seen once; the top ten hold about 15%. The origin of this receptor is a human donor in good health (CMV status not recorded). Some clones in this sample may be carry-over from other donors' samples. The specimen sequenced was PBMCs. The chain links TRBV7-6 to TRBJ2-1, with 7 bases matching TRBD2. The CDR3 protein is CASSPRVGGGNNEQFF. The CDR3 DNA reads TGTGCCAGCAGCCCCCGCGTTGGGGGGGGGAACAATGAGCAGTTCTTC.